Listed below are T cell receptor beta chains from one sample, sequenced in a study of PD-L1 blockade in urothelial cancer. Libraries were prepared by immunoSEQ multiplex PCR; TCRdb keeps only in-frame clonotypes and omits some of them. The repertoire holds 65,000 to 85,000 clones, with approximately 90% as singletons. The sample here was PBMCs, taken around atezolizumab (anti-PD-L1) treatment. These receptors were obtained from a woman older than 75 with urothelial cancer. CDR3s include the opening cysteine and the closing phenylalanine or tryptophan. The order of the fields is V gene, J gene, clone size, D gene, CDR3 DNA, CDR3 protein. A D gene is named only where the DNA matches it firmly. Clone sizes are given selectively: once, few, many, or a class where the clone is expanded.

v_call: TRBV10-3
j_call: TRBJ2-5
clone_size: NA
d_call: NA
cdr3_nt: TGTGCCATCAGTGAACTAGCAGGACTTCAAGAGACCCAGTACTTC
cdr3_aa: CAISELAGLQETQYF

v_call: TRBV10-3
j_call: TRBJ2-5
clone_size: few
d_call: TRBD2
cdr3_nt: TGTGCCATCAGTGACAGCGGGAGGGTCCAAGAGACCCAGTACTTC
cdr3_aa: CAISDSGRVQETQYF

v_call: TRBV19
j_call: TRBJ2-3
clone_size: NA
d_call: TRBD2
cdr3_nt: TGTGCCAGTAGTCTGGTAGCGGGTTACACAGATACGCAGTATTTT
cdr3_aa: CASSLVAGYTDTQYF

v_call: TRBV6-5
j_call: TRBJ2-2
clone_size: NA
d_call: TRBD2
cdr3_nt: TGTGCCAGCAGAAAGACTAGCGGGAGCCGGGAGCTGTTTTTT
cdr3_aa: CASRKTSGSRELFF

v_call: TRBV5-1
j_call: TRBJ2-1
clone_size: few
d_call: NA
cdr3_nt: TGCGCCAGCAGCTCCGAGAGACGGAGCTACAATGAGCAGTTCTTC
cdr3_aa: CASSSERRSYNEQFF

v_call: TRBV27
j_call: TRBJ2-7
clone_size: NA
d_call: TRBD1
cdr3_nt: TGTGCCAGCACCTGGAGGCAGGGGGCTTACGAGCAGTACTTC
cdr3_aa: CASTWRQGAYEQYF

v_call: TRBV19
j_call: TRBJ1-1
clone_size: NA
d_call: NA
cdr3_nt: TGTGCCAGTAGTATAGGCGACAGAGAAGCTTTCTTT
cdr3_aa: CASSIGDREAFF

v_call: TRBV5-1
j_call: TRBJ2-1
clone_size: NA
d_call: NA
cdr3_nt: TGCGCCAGCAGCGGATCCGGGACACCTTACAATGAGCAGTTCTTC
cdr3_aa: CASSGSGTPYNEQFF

v_call: TRBV28
j_call: TRBJ1-1
clone_size: NA
d_call: TRBD1
cdr3_nt: TGTGCCAGCAGTTCTGGGGCAGGGGGTAGCACTGAAGCTTTCTTT
cdr3_aa: CASSSGAGGSTEAFF

v_call: TRBV29-1
j_call: TRBJ1-2
clone_size: NA
d_call: TRBD1
cdr3_nt: TGCAGCGTTGCGGGACAGCCTAACTATGGCTACACCTTC
cdr3_aa: CSVAGQPNYGYTF

v_call: TRBV5-1
j_call: TRBJ2-7
clone_size: once
d_call: NA
cdr3_nt: TGCGCCAGCAGCTTGGCCGCCGGTGTGGGCGGGACCTCCTACGAGCAGTACTTC
cdr3_aa: CASSLAAGVGGTSYEQYF

v_call: TRBV19
j_call: TRBJ2-1
clone_size: NA
d_call: TRBD2
cdr3_nt: TGTGCCAGTAGTATGTCGGCGGGAGGAAATTATGAGCAGTTCTTC
cdr3_aa: CASSMSAGGNYEQFF

v_call: TRBV14
j_call: TRBJ2-7
clone_size: NA
d_call: NA
cdr3_nt: TGTGCCAGCAGTTGGAAGGGGGGGGCGCGGACCTACGAGCAGTACTTC
cdr3_aa: CASSWKGGARTYEQYF

v_call: TRBV28
j_call: TRBJ1-4
clone_size: NA
d_call: TRBD1
cdr3_nt: TGTGCCAGCAGTTCCAAGACAGGGGGTATTGAAAAACTGTTTTTT
cdr3_aa: CASSSKTGGIEKLFF

v_call: TRBV5-8
j_call: TRBJ2-3
clone_size: NA
d_call: TRBD2
cdr3_nt: TGTGCCAGCAGCTTGGCCGGGCTAGCGGAGAACACAGATACGCAGTATTTT
cdr3_aa: CASSLAGLAENTDTQYF

v_call: TRBV5-1
j_call: TRBJ1-2
clone_size: NA
d_call: NA
cdr3_nt: TGCGCCAGCAGCTTGGATCCAGGGCTAGACTATGGCTACACCTTC
cdr3_aa: CASSLDPGLDYGYTF

v_call: TRBV29-1
j_call: TRBJ2-7
clone_size: NA
d_call: TRBD2
cdr3_nt: TGCAGCGTTGAAGGAAGCAGCGGGGGAACCTACGAGCAGTACTTC
cdr3_aa: CSVEGSSGGTYEQYF

v_call: TRBV2
j_call: TRBJ1-1
clone_size: NA
d_call: TRBD1
cdr3_nt: TGTGCCAGCAGTTTGGGACAGGGGGCTGAAGCTTTCTTT
cdr3_aa: CASSLGQGAEAFF